The 8 T cell receptor beta chains listed next were all sequenced from one sample in a study of OX40 agonist ivuxolimab in advanced cancers. Here immunoSEQ multiplex PCR was the method, and the copy in TCRdb shows in-frame clones only, minus some. The sample lists around 40,000 clones, approximately 84% occurring once. Sequencing used CD4+ or CD8+ T cells sorted from blood, obtained in a trial of the OX40 agonist ivuxolimab. Every receptor here comes from an adult with an advanced solid tumor such as melanoma, head and neck, liver or kidney cancer.

This clone was seen a handful of times. The rearrangement joins TRBV7-6 to TRBJ1-2; no firm D call. V gave up 5 bases and J gave up 1 base, with 11 bases separating them. Germline loops: CDR1 SGHVS, CDR2 FNYEAQ. CDR3 size: 14 residues. CDR3 in amino acids: CASSAGGLNYGYTF. In DNA, the CDR3 is TGTGCCAGCAGCGCGGGAGGTCTTAACTATGGCTACACCTTC.

This chain links TRBV28 with TRBJ2-7; D may be TRBD1 (5 bases). This CDR3 has 14 amino acids. Between the trimmed V and J ends, which lost 4 bases and 2 bases, there was a span of 12 bases. Germline V gene sequence: CDR1 MDHEN, CDR2 SYDVKM. CDR3 sequence: CASSSNRSPYEQYF. DNA of the CDR3: TGTGCCAGCAGTTCCAACAGGTCCCCCTACGAGCAGTACTTC.

The rearrangement links TRBV4-1 to TRBJ1-2, with D unclear. This CDR3 is 14 amino acids long. Per germline, CDR1 MGHRA and CDR2 YSYEKL. V was trimmed by 1 base and J by 8 bases, leaving 14 bases between them. CDR3 sequence: CASSQGRVPGGYTF. The CDR3, as DNA: TGCGCCAGCAGCCAAGGGCGGGTCCCTGGGGGCTACACCTTC.

This clone was counted once. The CDR3 DNA follows: TGTGCCAGCAGTGGGCCTGAAGCTTTCTTT. This sequence encodes CASSGPEAFF. The chain is built from TRBV2 and TRBJ1-1; D is unclear. This CDR3 spans 10 amino acids. The germline V gene has CDR1 SNHLY and CDR2 FYNNEI. The V gene lost 4 bases and the J gene lost 6 bases, with 3 bases spanning the gap.

J is TRBJ1-2 and V is TRBV10-3; a possible D gene is TRBD1 (6 bases). Germline CDR1 ENHRY, CDR2 SYGVKD. Trimming removed 0 bases from V and 8 bases from J, with 10 bases in between. The CDR3 runs to 13 residues. CDR3 loop: CAISESGARGYTF. The CDR3 DNA reads as TGTGCCATCAGTGAGTCGGGGGCGCGGGGCTACACCTTC.

The chain couples TRBV29-1 to TRBJ2-3; D gene unclear. V lost 3 bases, J lost 0 bases, and 10 bases lay in between. This CDR3 is built from 14 residues. CDR1 SQVTM and CDR2 ANQGSEA come from the germline V gene. CDR3: CSVDGIPSTDTQYF. In DNA form, the CDR3 reads TGCAGCGTTGACGGTATACCTAGCACAGATACGCAGTATTTT.

The count of this clone is one. The chain links TRBV28 to TRBJ1-2, with D maybe TRBD1 (5 bases). The CDR3 sequence is 14 residues long. Deletions cut 2 bases from V and 7 bases from J, with 14 bases between. The germline gives CDR1 MDHEN, CDR2 SYDVKM. The CDR3 region has the DNA TGTGCCAGCAGTTTAATTTTAGGGGAGGGTGGCTACACCTTC. Protein: CASSLILGEGGYTF.

CDR3 protein: CASSFPDTYGYTF. The DNA of the CDR3 is TGTGCCAGCAGCTTTCCCGACACCTATGGCTACACCTTC. The rearrangement joins TRBV6-6 to TRBJ1-2; D not certain. The CDR3 is made up of 13 amino acids. In germline, CDR1 is MNHNY, CDR2 SVGAGI (reference sequence). V dropped 6 bases and J dropped 4 bases, with 12 bases sitting between them.